This paragraph reports one T cell receptor beta chain. Its antigen is unidentified. The sample originates from a study of siplizumab effects on memory and regulatory T cells. General study points: Both greater diversity than memory cells and a major contribution to the alloresponse seemed to characterize naive T cells. Treg-derived clones made up an average of 68.8% of mappable alloreactive CD4+ clones with siplizumab and about 26% in controls.

Germline V gives CDR1 SGHVS, CDR2 FQNEAQ. With V trimmed by 4 bases and J by 9 bases, 21 bases remained unmatched. The CDR3 contains 18 residues. Assay: immunoSEQ multiplex PCR; the TCRdb copy retains only in-frame clones and omits some. The data show some 100,000 clones, 90% to 95% seen once. The chain joins TRBV7-8 to TRBJ2-3; 8 bases are a match to TRBD2. Specimen: Tregs sorted from blood. The clonotype was recovered from a human donor in good health. In DNA form, the CDR3 reads TGTGCCAGCAGCTCCCTACTTTCGGGGGGGAGAATCCGGGGAACGCAGTATTTT. This gives the protein CASSSLLSGGRIRGTQYF.